The entry that follows covers one TCR beta chain sequence. Its matching antigen is unknown. The data were obtained in a study of shared clonotypes between healthy human individuals. Unmatched junction bases numbered 9, after V lost 0 bases and J lost 10 bases. The germline V gene has CDR1 SGHRS and CDR2 YFSETQ. The CDR3 has 15 amino acids. Study-wide findings and caveats: Researchers found naive subsets generally carried larger estimated richness than memory subsets. Sequencing depth was expected to affect clonotype sharing among donors.

In the original processing: ImmunoSEQ sequences covered only the junction and lacked quality scores; filtering therefore differed. Libraries were prepared by immunoSEQ multiplex PCR; TCRdb keeps only in-frame clonotypes and omits some of them. The V and J calls and clone size are taken from that table; D and trimming were inferred from the DNA. The sample consists of about 600,000 clones, more than 95% of them appearing once. The receptor was derived from a woman aged 25 to 45 in good health. This chain links TRBV5-1 with TRBJ2-1; 8 bases align to TRBD1. Sequenced: naive CD4+ T cells sorted from blood. The subset here: CD45RA+ positively selected. CDR3 amino acids: CASSLAEGQGQEQFF. The CDR3 coding sequence is TGCGCCAGCAGCTTGGCCGAAGGACAGGGCCAGGAGCAGTTCTTC.